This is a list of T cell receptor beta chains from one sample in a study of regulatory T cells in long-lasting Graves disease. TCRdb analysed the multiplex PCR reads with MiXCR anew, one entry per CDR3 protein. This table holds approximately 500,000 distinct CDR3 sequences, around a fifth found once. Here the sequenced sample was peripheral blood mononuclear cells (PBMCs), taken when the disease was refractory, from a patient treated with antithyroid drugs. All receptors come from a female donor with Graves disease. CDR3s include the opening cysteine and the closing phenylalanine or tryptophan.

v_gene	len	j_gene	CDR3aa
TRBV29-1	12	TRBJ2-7	CSVVSGTYEQYF
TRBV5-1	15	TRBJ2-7	CASSWGQGAAYEQYF
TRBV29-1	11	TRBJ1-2	CSVAGHYGYTF
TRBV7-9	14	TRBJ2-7	CASSFNNPFYEQYF
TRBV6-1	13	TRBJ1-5	CASINRGGQPQHF
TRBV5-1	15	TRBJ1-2	CASSLGHDSNYGYTF
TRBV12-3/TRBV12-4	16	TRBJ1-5	CASSFGQGISNQPQHF
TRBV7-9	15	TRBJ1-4	CASSNSNRGSEKLFF
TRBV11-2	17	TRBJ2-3	CASSFSSGGSVTDTQYF
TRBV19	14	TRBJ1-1	CASSPGQGLAEAFF
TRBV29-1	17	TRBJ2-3	CSGRGLAGEGSTDTQYF
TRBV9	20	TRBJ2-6	CASSVELGQGDGFSANVLTF
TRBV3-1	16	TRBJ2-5	CASSRGLAGLQETQYF
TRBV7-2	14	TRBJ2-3	CASSLALSVNTQYF
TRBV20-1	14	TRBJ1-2	CSARVGGGNYGYTF
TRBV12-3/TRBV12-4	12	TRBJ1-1	CASREIETEAFF
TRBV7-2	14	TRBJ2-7	CASSQERHSYEQYF
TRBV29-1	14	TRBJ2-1	CSVAKDSSYNEQFF
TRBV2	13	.	CASMRVEGNEQFF
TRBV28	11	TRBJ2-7	CASSSDRGWYF
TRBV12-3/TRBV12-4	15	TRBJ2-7	CASSRPGTRAWEQYF
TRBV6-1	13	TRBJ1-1	CASSEAEVTEAFF
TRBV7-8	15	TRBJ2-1	CASSLTPTSINEQFF
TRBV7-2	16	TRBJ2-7	CASSLGSDRGPDEQYF
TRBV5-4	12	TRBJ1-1	CATFDRNTEAFF
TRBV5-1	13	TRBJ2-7	CASSDRTSNEQYF
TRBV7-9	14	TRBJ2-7	CASSPDSFPYEQYF
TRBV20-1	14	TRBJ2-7	CSARDRTGAYEQYF
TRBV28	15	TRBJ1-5	CASSFPGTGSQPQHF
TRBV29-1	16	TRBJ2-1	CSVEDLGLAPNNEQFF
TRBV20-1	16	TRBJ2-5	CSARVVGRGPEETQYF
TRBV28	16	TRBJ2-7	CASSLEGATPAREQYF
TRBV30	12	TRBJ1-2	CAWRYRGYGYTF
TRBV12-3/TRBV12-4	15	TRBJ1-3	CASSSRGLLGNTIYF
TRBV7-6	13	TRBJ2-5	CASSLYGAETQYF
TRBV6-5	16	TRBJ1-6	CDSSSPPQGRRSPLHF
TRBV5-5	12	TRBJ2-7	CASSLPGVEQYF
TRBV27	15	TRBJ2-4	CASSPPGVGFGIQYF
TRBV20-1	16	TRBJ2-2	CSAQDKSGSNTGELFF
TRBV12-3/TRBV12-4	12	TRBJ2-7	CASSSAPYEQYF
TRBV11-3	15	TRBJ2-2	CASSTLGLATGELFF
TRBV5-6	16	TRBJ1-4	CASSGGQGGTNEKLFF
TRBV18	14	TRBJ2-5	CTSSLGRNQETQYF
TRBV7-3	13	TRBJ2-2	CASSPQGNGELFF
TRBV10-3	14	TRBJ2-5	CAISESGSGETQYF
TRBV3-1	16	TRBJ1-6	CASSLSDSLYNSPLHF
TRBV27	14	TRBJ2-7	CASSIGQGRNEQYF
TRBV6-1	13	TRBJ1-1	CASRGSGDTEAFF
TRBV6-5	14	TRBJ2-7	CASSSLGGTYEQYF
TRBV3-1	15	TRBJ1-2	CASSFTSVQIYGYTF
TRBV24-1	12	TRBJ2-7	CATSDFDYEQYF
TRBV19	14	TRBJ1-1	CASSIVTGATEAFF
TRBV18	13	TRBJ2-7	CASSQGQVYEQYF
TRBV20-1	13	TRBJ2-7	CSARVEGSYEQYF
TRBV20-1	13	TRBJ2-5	CSASGLAKETQYF
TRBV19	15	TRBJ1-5	CASSGDLGGNQPQHF
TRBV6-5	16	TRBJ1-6	CASSYKAGQGKSPLHF
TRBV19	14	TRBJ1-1	CASSIGGQNTEAFF
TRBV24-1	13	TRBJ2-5	CATSDSIQETQYF